This T cell receptor beta chain was sequenced during a study of blood T cell repertoires in COVID-19. Across the whole study: COVID-19 samples collected from the United States, Italy and Spain covered acute and convalescent phases. T cells, B-cell-depleted T cells, or PBMCs provided the cDNA or gDNA that served as material.

The trim removed 4 bases at V and 6 bases at J, leaving 8 bases unmatched. This CDR3 region has 14 residues. Germline V gene sequence: CDR1 MNHNY, CDR2 SVGAGI (reference sequence). Repertoires were generated with immunoSEQ multiplex PCR, while TCRdb's copy carries only in-frame clones and drops some. The data hold some 260,000 clones, with approximately 85% observed a single time. This sequence joins TRBV6-6 and TRBJ2-7; 8 nucleotides match TRBD2. Sequencing input: peripheral blood. The TCR originated in a human donor in a cohort sampled during active COVID-19. CDR3 sequence reads: CASSSGGATGEQYF. Here the CDR3 DNA reads TGTGCCAGCAGTTCCGGGGGGGCTACTGGCGAGCAGTACTTC.